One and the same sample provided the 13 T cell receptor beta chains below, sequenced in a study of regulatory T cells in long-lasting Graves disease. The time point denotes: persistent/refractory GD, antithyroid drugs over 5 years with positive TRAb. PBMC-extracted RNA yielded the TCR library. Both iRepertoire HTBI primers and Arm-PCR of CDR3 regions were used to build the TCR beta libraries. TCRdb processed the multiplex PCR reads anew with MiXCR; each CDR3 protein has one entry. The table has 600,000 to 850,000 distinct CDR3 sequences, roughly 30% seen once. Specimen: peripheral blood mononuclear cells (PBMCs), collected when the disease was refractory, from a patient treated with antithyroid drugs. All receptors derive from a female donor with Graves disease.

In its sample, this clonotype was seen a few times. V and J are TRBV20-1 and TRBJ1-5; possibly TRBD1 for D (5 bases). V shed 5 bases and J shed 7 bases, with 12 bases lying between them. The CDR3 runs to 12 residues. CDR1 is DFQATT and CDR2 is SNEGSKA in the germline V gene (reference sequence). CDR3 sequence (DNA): TGCAGTGCTGGCTCACGGGGGCAGCCCCAGCATTTT. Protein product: CSAGSRGQPQHF.

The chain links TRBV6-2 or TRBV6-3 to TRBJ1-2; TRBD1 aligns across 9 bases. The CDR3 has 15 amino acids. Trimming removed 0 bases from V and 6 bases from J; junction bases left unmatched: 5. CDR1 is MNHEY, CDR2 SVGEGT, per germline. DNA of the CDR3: TGTGCCAGCAGTTACTCAGGACAGGGGAACCATGGCTACACCTTC. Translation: CASSYSGQGNHGYTF.

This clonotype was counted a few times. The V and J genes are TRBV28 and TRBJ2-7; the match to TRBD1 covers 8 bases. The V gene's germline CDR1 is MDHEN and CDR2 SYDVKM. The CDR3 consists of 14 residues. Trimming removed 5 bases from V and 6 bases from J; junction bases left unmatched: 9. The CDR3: CASSRPDRVVEQYF. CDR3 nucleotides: TGTGCCAGCAGTCGGCCGGACAGGGTAGTCGAGCAGTACTTC.

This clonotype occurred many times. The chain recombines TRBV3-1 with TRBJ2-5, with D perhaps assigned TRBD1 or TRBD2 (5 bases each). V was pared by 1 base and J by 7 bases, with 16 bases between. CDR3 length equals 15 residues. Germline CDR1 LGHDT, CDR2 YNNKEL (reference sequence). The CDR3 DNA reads TGTGCCAGCAGCCAAGCGTGGGGGAGCAAGGGGACCCAGTACTTC. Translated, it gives CASSQAWGSKGTQYF.

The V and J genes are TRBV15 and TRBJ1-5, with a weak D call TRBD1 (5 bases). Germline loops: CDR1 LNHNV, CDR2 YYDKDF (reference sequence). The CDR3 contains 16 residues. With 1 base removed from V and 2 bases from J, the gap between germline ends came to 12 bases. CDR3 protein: CATSRGGGTGNQPQHF. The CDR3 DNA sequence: TGTGCCACCAGCAGAGGGGGGGGGACGGGCAATCAGCCCCAGCATTTT.

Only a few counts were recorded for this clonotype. CDR3 protein: CASSELDNSYEQYF. DNA for the CDR3: TGTGCCAGCAGTGAGTTGGACAACTCCTACGAGCAGTACTTC. The chain has TRBV2 and TRBJ2-7; tentatively, D is TRBD1 (5 bases). The V end was cut by 3 bases, the J end by 0 bases, with 9 bases between. The CDR3 is made up of 14 amino acids. Germline V gene data show CDR1 as SNHLY and CDR2 as FYNNEI. Full variable domain (outside the CDR3, taken from reference TRBV2 and TRBJ2-7): EPEVTQTPSHQVTQMGQEVILRCVPISNHLYFYWYRQILGQKVEFLVSFYNNEISEKSEIFDDQFSVERPDGSNFTLKIRSTKLEDSAMYFCASSELDNSYEQYFGPGTRLTVT.

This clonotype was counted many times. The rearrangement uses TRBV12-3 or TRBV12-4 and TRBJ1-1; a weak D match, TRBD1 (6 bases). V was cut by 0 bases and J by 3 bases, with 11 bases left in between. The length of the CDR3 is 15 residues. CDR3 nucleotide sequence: TGTGCCAGCAGTTTAGCGGCAGGGGTGGACACTGAAGCTTTCTTT. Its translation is CASSLAAGVDTEAFF.

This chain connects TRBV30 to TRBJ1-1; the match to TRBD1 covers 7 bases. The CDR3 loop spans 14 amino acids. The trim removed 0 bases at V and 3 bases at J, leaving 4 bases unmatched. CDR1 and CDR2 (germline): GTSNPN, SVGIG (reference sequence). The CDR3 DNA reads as TGTGCCTGGAGTGTACGGACAGGAGACACTGAAGCTTTCTTT. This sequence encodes CAWSVRTGDTEAFF.

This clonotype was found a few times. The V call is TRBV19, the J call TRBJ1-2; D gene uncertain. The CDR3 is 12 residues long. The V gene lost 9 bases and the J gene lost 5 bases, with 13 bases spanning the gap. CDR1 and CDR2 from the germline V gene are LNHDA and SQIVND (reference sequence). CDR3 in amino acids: CASQAGVYGYTF. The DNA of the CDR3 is TGTGCCAGCCAGGCGGGTGTTTATGGCTACACCTTC.

CDR3 residues: CSAPRASGSTDTQYF. The CDR3 nucleotides are TGCAGTGCCCCTAGGGCTAGCGGGAGCACAGATACGCAGTATTTT. The chain is built from TRBV20-1 and TRBJ2-3, with 8 positions matching TRBD2. The V gene's germline CDR1 is DFQATT and CDR2 SNEGSKA (reference sequence). The V and J ends lost 6 bases and 0 bases, in that order; junction bases with no gene match: 8. This CDR3 region has 15 residues.

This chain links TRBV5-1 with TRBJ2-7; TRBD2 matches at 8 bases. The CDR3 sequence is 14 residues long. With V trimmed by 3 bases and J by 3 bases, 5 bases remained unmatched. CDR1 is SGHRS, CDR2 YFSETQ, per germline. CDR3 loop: CASSWGGTSYEQYF. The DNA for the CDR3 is TGCGCCAGCAGCTGGGGGGGGACTAGCTACGAGCAGTACTTC.

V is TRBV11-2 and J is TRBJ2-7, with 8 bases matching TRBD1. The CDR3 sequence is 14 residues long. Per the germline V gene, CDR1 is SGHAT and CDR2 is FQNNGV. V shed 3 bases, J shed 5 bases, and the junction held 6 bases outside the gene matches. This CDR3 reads CASSLDRAVNEQYF. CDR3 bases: TGTGCCAGCAGCTTGGACAGGGCGGTCAACGAGCAGTACTTC.

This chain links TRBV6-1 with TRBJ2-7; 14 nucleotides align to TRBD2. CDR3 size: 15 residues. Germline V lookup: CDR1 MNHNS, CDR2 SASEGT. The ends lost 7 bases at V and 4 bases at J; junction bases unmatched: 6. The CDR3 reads CASKGLAGGLYEQYF. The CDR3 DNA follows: TGTGCCAGCAAAGGACTAGCGGGAGGTCTTTACGAGCAGTACTTC.